This T cell receptor (beta chain) was sequenced for a study of identical twins. TCRdb re-called the 5' RACE reads with MiXCR, one entry per CDR3 protein. The sample lists roughly 240,000 distinct CDR3 sequences; approximately 6.8% were seen once. CDR1 is SGHDN, CDR2 FVKESK, per germline. Trimming took off 1 base at V and 6 bases at J, with 9 bases between the two ends. The CDR3 has 14 amino acids. This clonotype has a count of ten or more. The sample also formed part of further work on yellow fever vaccine responses in identical twins.

This chain uses TRBV14 with TRBJ2-2; D gene unclear. This clonotype originated in a woman under 30 in good health. The specimen sequenced was CD8+ T cells sorted from blood. CDR3: CASSQVPGPGELFF. CDR3 sequence (DNA): TGTGCCAGCAGCCAAGTCCCCGGTCCCGGGGAGCTGTTTTTT.